This TCR beta chain was captured in a study of shared clonotypes between healthy human individuals. Sequencing of unsorted PBMC DNA was carried out using ten immunoSEQ deep assay plates. In the authors' workflow: Junction-only sequences without quality scores came from ImmunoSEQ, so filtering differed. Method: immunoSEQ multiplex PCR; TCRdb's copy keeps in-frame clones and lacks some. The V and J calls and clone size were taken over from that table, and D and trimming were inferred from the DNA. The data hold about 490,000 clones, with 75% to 85% observed a single time. This CDR3 is 13 amino acids long. Trimming at V came to 6 bases and at J to 4 bases, leaving 4 bases not matched to a gene. Germline V lookup: CDR1 ENHRY, CDR2 SYGVKD.

The sequencing sample was made of PBMCs. The gene calls are TRBV10-3 and TRBJ2-7, with TRBD1 identical over 9 bases. The source of this sequence is a woman aged 40 to 49 in good health. Some clones in this sample may be carry-over from other donors' samples. CDR3 region: CAISVGQGYEQYF. The CDR3 DNA follows: TGTGCCATCAGCGTGGGACAGGGTTACGAGCAGTACTTC.